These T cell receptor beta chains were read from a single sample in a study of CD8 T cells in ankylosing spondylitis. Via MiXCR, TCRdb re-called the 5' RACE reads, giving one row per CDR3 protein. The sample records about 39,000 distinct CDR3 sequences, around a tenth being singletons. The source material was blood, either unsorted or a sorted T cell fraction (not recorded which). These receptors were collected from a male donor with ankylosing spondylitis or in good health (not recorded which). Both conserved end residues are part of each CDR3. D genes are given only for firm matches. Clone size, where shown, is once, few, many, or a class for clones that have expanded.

CDR3aa: CASDSGQSSYNEQFF
CDR3nt: TGTGCCAGTGATAGCGGCCAGAGCTCCTACAATGAGCAGTTCTTC
d_gene: .
v_gene: TRBV12-3/TRBV12-4
j_gene: TRBJ2-1
abundance: many

CDR3aa: CSAGTQKNIQYF
CDR3nt: TGCAGTGCTGGGACCCAAAAAAACATTCAGTACTTC
d_gene: .
v_gene: TRBV20-1
j_gene: TRBJ2-4
abundance: .

CDR3aa: CASSLGQGRDTQYF
CDR3nt: TGTGCCAGCAGCTTGGGACAGGGAAGAGATACGCAGTATTTT
d_gene: TRBD1
v_gene: TRBV13
j_gene: TRBJ2-3
abundance: many

CDR3aa: CASGSDGATNEKLFF
CDR3nt: TGTGCCAGCGGTTCCGACGGCGCAACTAATGAAAAACTGTTTTTT
d_gene: .
v_gene: TRBV12-3/TRBV12-4
j_gene: TRBJ1-4
abundance: many

CDR3aa: CASSLQTSGEQFF
CDR3nt: TGTGCCAGCAGTTTGCAGACTAGCGGTGAGCAGTTCTTC
d_gene: TRBD2
v_gene: TRBV12-3/TRBV12-4
j_gene: TRBJ2-1
abundance: many

CDR3aa: CATSAGGTEDIQYF
CDR3nt: TGTGCCACCAGCGCAGGGGGCACTGAAGACATTCAGTACTTC
d_gene: TRBD1
v_gene: TRBV24-1
j_gene: TRBJ2-4
abundance: many

CDR3aa: CASTGVPGETQYF
CDR3nt: TGTGCCAGCACAGGGGTCCCCGGAGAGACCCAGTACTTC
d_gene: TRBD1
v_gene: TRBV10-3
j_gene: TRBJ2-5
abundance: many

CDR3aa: CASSHRGGDTQYF
CDR3nt: TGTGCCAGCAGCCACAGAGGGGGAGATACGCAGTATTTT
d_gene: .
v_gene: TRBV3-1
j_gene: TRBJ2-3
abundance: many

CDR3aa: CSAVPGSHGYTF
CDR3nt: TGCAGTGCCGTCCCGGGTTCCCATGGCTACACCTTC
d_gene: .
v_gene: TRBV20-1
j_gene: TRBJ1-2
abundance: .

CDR3aa: CASSSGLANHNEQFF
CDR3nt: TGTGCCAGCAGCTCGGGACTAGCGAACCACAATGAGCAGTTCTTC
d_gene: TRBD2
v_gene: TRBV11-3
j_gene: TRBJ2-1
abundance: .

CDR3aa: CASSWDISGANVLTF
CDR3nt: TGTGCCAGCAGCTGGGACATCTCTGGGGCCAACGTCCTGACTTTC
d_gene: .
v_gene: TRBV5-4
j_gene: TRBJ2-6
abundance: .

CDR3aa: CASSPRQNYEQYF
CDR3nt: TGTGCCAGCTCACCACGGCAGAACTACGAGCAGTACTTC
d_gene: .
v_gene: TRBV18
j_gene: TRBJ2-7
abundance: many

CDR3aa: CASRDGRKKLFF
CDR3nt: TGTGCCAGCAGGGACGGGCGAAAAAAACTGTTTTTT
d_gene: .
v_gene: TRBV6-5
j_gene: TRBJ1-4
abundance: many

CDR3aa: CASSLGGPGRINQPQHF
CDR3nt: TGTGCCAGCAGCTTGGGAGGCCCAGGAAGGATCAATCAGCCCCAGCATTTT
d_gene: .
v_gene: TRBV5-6
j_gene: TRBJ1-5
abundance: many

CDR3aa: CASSENLNTGELFF
CDR3nt: TGTGCCAGCAGTGAAAATCTCAACACCGGGGAGCTGTTTTTT
d_gene: .
v_gene: TRBV6-1
j_gene: TRBJ2-2
abundance: .

CDR3aa: CSAGGGPGQGSRYTF
CDR3nt: TGCAGTGCTGGAGGGGGTCCGGGACAGGGGTCGCGCTACACCTTC
d_gene: TRBD1
v_gene: TRBV20-1
j_gene: TRBJ1-2
abundance: many

CDR3aa: CASSPASGGYNEQFF
CDR3nt: TGTGCCAGCAGCCCAGCCTCGGGAGGCTACAATGAGCAGTTCTTC
d_gene: TRBD2
v_gene: TRBV7-2
j_gene: TRBJ2-1
abundance: many

CDR3aa: CASSAQRDTDTQYF
CDR3nt: TGTGCCAGCAGCGCCCAAAGAGACACAGATACGCAGTATTTT
d_gene: .
v_gene: TRBV7-6
j_gene: TRBJ2-3
abundance: .

CDR3aa: CPLAGELAYF
CDR3nt: TGCCCTTTAGCGGGAGAACTCGCGTATTTT
d_gene: TRBD2
v_gene: TRBV23-1
j_gene: TRBJ2-3
abundance: many

CDR3aa: CASIRDFDTGELFF
CDR3nt: TGTGCCAGTATCCGGGACTTTGACACCGGGGAGCTGTTTTTT
d_gene: .
v_gene: TRBV11-1
j_gene: TRBJ2-2
abundance: few

CDR3aa: CASGLGTDVDTQYF
CDR3nt: TGTGCTAGTGGTTTGGGTACGGACGTAGATACGCAGTATTTT
d_gene: .
v_gene: TRBV12-5
j_gene: TRBJ2-3
abundance: few

CDR3aa: CASSGGGQGEHEQYF
CDR3nt: TGTGCCAGCAGTGGGGGGGGACAGGGGGAGCACGAGCAGTACTTC
d_gene: TRBD1
v_gene: TRBV2
j_gene: TRBJ2-7
abundance: many

CDR3aa: CSATSHEQFF
CDR3nt: TGCAGTGCTACATCGCATGAGCAGTTCTTC
d_gene: .
v_gene: TRBV20-1
j_gene: TRBJ2-1
abundance: many

CDR3aa: CASSFGTTNTEAFF
CDR3nt: TGCGCCAGCAGCTTTGGGACAACGAACACTGAAGCTTTCTTT
d_gene: .
v_gene: TRBV5-1
j_gene: TRBJ1-1
abundance: many

CDR3aa: CSARDWGQGGDTQYF
CDR3nt: TGCAGTGCTAGAGATTGGGGACAGGGTGGCGATACGCAGTATTTT
d_gene: TRBD1
v_gene: TRBV20-1
j_gene: TRBJ2-3
abundance: .

CDR3aa: CSARRWKETSGRAGDTQYF
CDR3nt: TGCAGTGCTAGAAGGTGGAAAGAGACTAGCGGGAGGGCCGGGGATACGCAGTATTTT
d_gene: TRBD2
v_gene: TRBV20-1
j_gene: TRBJ2-3
abundance: many

CDR3aa: CASSPAGAHIYEQYF
CDR3nt: TGCGCCAGCAGCCCAGCGGGGGCGCATATCTACGAGCAGTACTTC
d_gene: TRBD2
v_gene: TRBV5-1
j_gene: TRBJ2-7
abundance: many

CDR3aa: CASSLGTGQETQYF
CDR3nt: TGTGCCAGCAGCCTCGGGACAGGACAAGAGACCCAGTACTTC
d_gene: TRBD1
v_gene: TRBV7-8
j_gene: TRBJ2-5
abundance: many

CDR3aa: CASSVPKGAGELFF
CDR3nt: TGTGCCAGCAGCGTACCGAAAGGGGCCGGGGAGCTGTTTTTT
d_gene: .
v_gene: TRBV3-1
j_gene: TRBJ2-2
abundance: many

CDR3aa: CSATDSGSYNEQFF
CDR3nt: TGCAGTGCAACCGACAGTGGCTCCTACAATGAGCAGTTCTTC
d_gene: .
v_gene: TRBV20-1
j_gene: TRBJ2-1
abundance: few

CDR3aa: CASRLVLAAPLGSSYNEQFF
CDR3nt: TGTGCCAGCAGATTAGTACTAGCGGCACCTTTGGGTAGCTCCTACAATGAGCAGTTCTTC
d_gene: TRBD2
v_gene: TRBV5-4
j_gene: TRBJ2-1
abundance: many

CDR3aa: CASSTRTGQGNSPLHF
CDR3nt: TGTGCCAGCAGCACTCGGACAGGGCAAGGAAATTCACCCCTCCACTTT
d_gene: TRBD1
v_gene: TRBV27
j_gene: TRBJ1-6
abundance: many

CDR3aa: CASSQDSGASNQPQHF
CDR3nt: TGCGCCAGCAGCCAAGACTCCGGGGCAAGCAATCAGCCCCAGCATTTT
d_gene: .
v_gene: TRBV4-3
j_gene: TRBJ1-5
abundance: many

CDR3aa: CASSGGGTIYGYTF
CDR3nt: TGTGCCAGCAGTGGAGGGGGTACGATCTATGGCTACACCTTC
d_gene: .
v_gene: TRBV9
j_gene: TRBJ1-2
abundance: many

CDR3aa: CASSHRAGSGETQYF
CDR3nt: TGTGCCAGCAGCCACCGGGCGGGCTCGGGAGAGACCCAGTACTTC
d_gene: .
v_gene: TRBV7-3
j_gene: TRBJ2-5
abundance: .

CDR3aa: CASSDDPGGGETQYF
CDR3nt: TGTGCCAGCAGCGACGACCCGGGGGGAGGAGAGACCCAGTACTTC
d_gene: TRBD2
v_gene: TRBV7-9
j_gene: TRBJ2-5
abundance: many

CDR3aa: CSAPGQVTYNVQFF
CDR3nt: TGCAGTGCTCCCGGACAGGTGACATACAATGTGCAGTTCTTC
d_gene: TRBD1
v_gene: TRBV20-1
j_gene: TRBJ2-1
abundance: .

CDR3aa: CASSLVTGGADTQYF
CDR3nt: TGCGCCAGCAGCTTGGTCACGGGAGGGGCAGATACGCAGTATTTT
d_gene: TRBD2
v_gene: TRBV5-1
j_gene: TRBJ2-3
abundance: few

CDR3aa: CASSQTGGGSYNEQFF
CDR3nt: TGTGCCAGCAGCCAGACAGGGGGAGGATCCTACAATGAGCAGTTCTTC
d_gene: TRBD1
v_gene: TRBV3-1
j_gene: TRBJ2-1
abundance: .

CDR3aa: CASSPQFGRAEVEQFF
CDR3nt: TGTGCCAGCAGCCCCCAGTTCGGGAGGGCCGAAGTTGAGCAGTTCTTC
d_gene: TRBD2
v_gene: TRBV5-6
j_gene: TRBJ2-1
abundance: many

CDR3aa: CASSLGSRDRDPYEQYF
CDR3nt: TGCGCCAGCAGCTTGGGGTCGCGGGACAGGGACCCCTACGAGCAGTACTTC
d_gene: TRBD1
v_gene: TRBV5-1
j_gene: TRBJ2-7
abundance: many

CDR3aa: CSASARLAVGTDTQYF
CDR3nt: TGCAGTGCTAGTGCCCGGCTAGCGGTAGGCACAGATACGCAGTATTTT
d_gene: TRBD2
v_gene: TRBV20-1
j_gene: TRBJ2-3
abundance: .

CDR3aa: CASSEDRAHYGYTF
CDR3nt: TGTGCCAGCAGTGAAGACAGGGCCCACTATGGCTACACCTTC
d_gene: .
v_gene: TRBV6-1
j_gene: TRBJ1-2
abundance: .

CDR3aa: CASSQDAGAIYEQYF
CDR3nt: TGTGCCAGCAGCCAAGATGCGGGGGCGATCTACGAGCAGTACTTC
d_gene: .
v_gene: TRBV3-1
j_gene: TRBJ2-7
abundance: once